This TCR beta chain is drawn from a study of CD8 T cells in ankylosing spondylitis. This clonotype was found a few times. What it binds is not known. For TCR beta, libraries came from quantitative 5'-RACE with molecular barcodes. TCRdb fed the 5' RACE reads into MiXCR, producing one record per CDR3 protein. This repertoire shows a few hundred thousand distinct CDR3 sequences, 20% to 25% found once; its top ten account for about an eighth. Study-wide results and limits: Disease-associated clones were reportedly significantly overrepresented in matched ankylosing spondylitis synovial fluid. A number of the motif variants had already been described in reactive arthritis synovial fluid and blood. Those disease-linked clones were CD8+; they were also relatively rare in peripheral blood.

Trimming cost V 3 bases and J 0 bases, with 9 bases left between them. This CDR3 region has 15 residues. The receptor was derived from a male donor with ankylosing spondylitis or in good health (not recorded which). The V call is TRBV12-3 or TRBV12-4, the J call TRBJ2-1, with D possibly TRBD2 on 5 matching bases. The material sequenced was blood, either unsorted or a sorted T cell fraction (not recorded which). The DNA for the CDR3 is TGTGCCAGCAGTTTTCCGGCGGGCTCCTACAATGAGCAGTTCTTC. This gives the protein CASSFPAGSYNEQFF.